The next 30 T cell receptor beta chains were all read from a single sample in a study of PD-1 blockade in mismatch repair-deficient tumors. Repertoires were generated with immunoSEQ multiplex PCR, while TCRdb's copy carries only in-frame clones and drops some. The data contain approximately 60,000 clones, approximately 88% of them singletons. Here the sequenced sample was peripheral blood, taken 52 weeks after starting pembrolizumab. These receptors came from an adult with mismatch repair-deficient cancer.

Here the CDR3 DNA reads TGTGCCAGCAGTTACTCGGGGGTTGCTCTATACGAGCAGTACTTC. Protein: CASSYSGVALYEQYF. The chain recombines TRBV6-5 with TRBJ2-7; D possibly uses TRBD1 or TRBD2 (5 bases each). Germline CDR1 is MNHEY and CDR2 is SVGAGI. CDR3 size: 15 residues. The V end was cut by 0 bases, the J end by 4 bases, with 13 bases between.

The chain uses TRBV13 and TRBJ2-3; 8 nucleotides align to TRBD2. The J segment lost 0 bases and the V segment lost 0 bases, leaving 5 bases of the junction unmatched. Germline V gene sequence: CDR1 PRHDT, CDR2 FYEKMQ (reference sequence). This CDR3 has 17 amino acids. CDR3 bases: TGTGCCAGCAGCTTAGGTACGGGAGGGGGTAGCACAGATACGCAGTATTTT. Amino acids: CASSLGTGGGSTDTQYF.

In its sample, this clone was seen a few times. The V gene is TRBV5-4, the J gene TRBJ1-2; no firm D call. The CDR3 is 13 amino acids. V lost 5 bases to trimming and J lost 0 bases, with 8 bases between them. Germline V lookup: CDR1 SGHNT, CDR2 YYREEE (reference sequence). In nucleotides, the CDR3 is TGTGCCAGCAGTATTGATTCTAACTATGGCTACACCTTC. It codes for CASSIDSNYGYTF.

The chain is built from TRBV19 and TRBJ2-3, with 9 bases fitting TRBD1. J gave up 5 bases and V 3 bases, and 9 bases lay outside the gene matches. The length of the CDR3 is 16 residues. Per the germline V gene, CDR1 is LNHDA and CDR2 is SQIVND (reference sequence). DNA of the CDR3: TGTGCCAGTAGTATTCGGGGACAGGGAGGAGAAGATACGCAGTATTTT. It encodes CASSIRGQGGEDTQYF.

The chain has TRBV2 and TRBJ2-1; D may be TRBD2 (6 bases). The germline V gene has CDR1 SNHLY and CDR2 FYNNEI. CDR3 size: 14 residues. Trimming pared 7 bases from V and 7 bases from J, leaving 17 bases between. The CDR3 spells CASTGDLFSNEQFF. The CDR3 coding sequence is TGTGCCAGCACTGGGGACTTATTTTCAAATGAGCAGTTCTTC.

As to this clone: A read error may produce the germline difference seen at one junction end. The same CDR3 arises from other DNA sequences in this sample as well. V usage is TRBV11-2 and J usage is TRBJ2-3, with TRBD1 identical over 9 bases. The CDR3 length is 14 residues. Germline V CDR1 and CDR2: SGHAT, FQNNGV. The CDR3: CASSPQTGGDTQYF. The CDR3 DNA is TGTGCTAGCAGCCCACAGACAGGGGGAGATACGCAGTATTTT.

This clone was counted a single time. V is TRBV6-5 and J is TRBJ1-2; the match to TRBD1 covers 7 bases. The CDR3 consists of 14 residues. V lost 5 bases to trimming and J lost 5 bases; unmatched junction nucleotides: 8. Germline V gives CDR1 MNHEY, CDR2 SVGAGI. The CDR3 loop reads CASSARTGLYGYTF. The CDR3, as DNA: TGTGCCAGCAGTGCGCGGACAGGCCTATATGGCTACACCTTC.

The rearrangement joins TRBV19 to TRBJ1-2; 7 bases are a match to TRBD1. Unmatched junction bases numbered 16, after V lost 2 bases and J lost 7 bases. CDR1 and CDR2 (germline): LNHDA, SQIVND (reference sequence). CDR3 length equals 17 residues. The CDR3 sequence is CASSIRGSRQGRFGYTF. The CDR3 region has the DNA TGTGCCAGTAGTATAAGGGGATCAAGACAGGGAAGGTTTGGCTACACCTTC.

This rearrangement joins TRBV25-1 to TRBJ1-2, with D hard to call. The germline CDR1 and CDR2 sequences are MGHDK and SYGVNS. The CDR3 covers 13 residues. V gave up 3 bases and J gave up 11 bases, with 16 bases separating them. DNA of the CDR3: TGTGCCAGCAGTGATTCGGCGAGGGTGGGGTACACCTTC. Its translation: CASSDSARVGYTF.

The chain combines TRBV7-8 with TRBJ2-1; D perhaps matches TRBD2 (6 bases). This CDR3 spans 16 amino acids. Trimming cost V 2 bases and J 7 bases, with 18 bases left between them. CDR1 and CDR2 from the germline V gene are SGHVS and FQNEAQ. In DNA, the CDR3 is TGTGCCAGCAGCTTACGCGCGGGGAACATCCTTAATGAGCAGTTCTTC. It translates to CASSLRAGNILNEQFF.

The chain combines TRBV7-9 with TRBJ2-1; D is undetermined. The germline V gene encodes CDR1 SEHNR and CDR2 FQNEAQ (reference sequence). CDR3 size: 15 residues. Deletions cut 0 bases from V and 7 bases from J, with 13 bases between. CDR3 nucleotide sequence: TGTGCCAGCAGCTTAGCCGGAGCTGGTGGGAATGAGCAGTTCTTC. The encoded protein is CASSLAGAGGNEQFF.

DNA for the CDR3: TGTGCCAGCAGCTTCTCGGGGCTAGCGGGGTACGAGCAGTACTTC. It yields the protein CASSFSGLAGYEQYF. The rearrangement links TRBV11-3 to TRBJ2-7; 9 bases are a match to TRBD2. CDR1 and CDR2 from the germline V gene are SGHNT and YENEEA. The J segment lost 4 bases and the V segment lost 3 bases, leaving 7 bases of the junction unmatched. The CDR3 is made up of 15 amino acids.

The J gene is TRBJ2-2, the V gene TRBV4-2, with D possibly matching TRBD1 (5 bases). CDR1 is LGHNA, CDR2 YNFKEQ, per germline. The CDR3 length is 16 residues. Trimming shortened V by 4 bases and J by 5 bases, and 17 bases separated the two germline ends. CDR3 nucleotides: TGTGCCAGCAGCCTTCCAAGGGGTTGGGGTACCGGGGAGCTGTTTTTT. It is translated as CASSLPRGWGTGELFF.

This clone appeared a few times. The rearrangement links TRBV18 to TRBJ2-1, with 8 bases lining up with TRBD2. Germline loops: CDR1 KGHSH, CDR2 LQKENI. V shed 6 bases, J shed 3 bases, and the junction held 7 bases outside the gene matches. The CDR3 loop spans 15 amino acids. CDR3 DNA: TGTGCCAGCTCCTCAGCGGGGGTGGGCTACAATGAGCAGTTCTTC. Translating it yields CASSSAGVGYNEQFF.

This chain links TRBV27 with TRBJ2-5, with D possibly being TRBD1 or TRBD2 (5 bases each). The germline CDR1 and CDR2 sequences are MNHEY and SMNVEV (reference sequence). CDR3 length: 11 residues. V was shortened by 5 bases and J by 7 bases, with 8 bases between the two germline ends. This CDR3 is CASSIGGTQYF. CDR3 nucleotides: TGTGCCAGCAGTATTGGGGGGACCCAGTACTTC.

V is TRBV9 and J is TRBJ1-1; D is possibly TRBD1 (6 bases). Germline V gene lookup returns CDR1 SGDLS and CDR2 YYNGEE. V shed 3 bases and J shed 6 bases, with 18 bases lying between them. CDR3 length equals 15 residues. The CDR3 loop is CASSEGGTWGAEAFF. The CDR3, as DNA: TGTGCCAGCAGCGAGGGGGGCACCTGGGGAGCTGAAGCTTTCTTT.

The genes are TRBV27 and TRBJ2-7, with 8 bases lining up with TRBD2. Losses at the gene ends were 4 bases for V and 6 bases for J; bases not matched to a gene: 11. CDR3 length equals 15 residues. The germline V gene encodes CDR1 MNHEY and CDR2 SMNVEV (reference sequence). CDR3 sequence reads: CASSSGTRGKSEQYF. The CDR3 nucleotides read TGTGCCAGCAGTTCTGGGACTAGGGGGAAATCCGAGCAGTACTTC.

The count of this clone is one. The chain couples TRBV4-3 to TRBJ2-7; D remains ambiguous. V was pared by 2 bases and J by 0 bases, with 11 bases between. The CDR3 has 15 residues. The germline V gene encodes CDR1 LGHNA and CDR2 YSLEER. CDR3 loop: CASSQRASNSYEQYF. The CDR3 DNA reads TGCGCCAGCAGCCAAAGGGCATCCAACTCCTACGAGCAGTACTTC.

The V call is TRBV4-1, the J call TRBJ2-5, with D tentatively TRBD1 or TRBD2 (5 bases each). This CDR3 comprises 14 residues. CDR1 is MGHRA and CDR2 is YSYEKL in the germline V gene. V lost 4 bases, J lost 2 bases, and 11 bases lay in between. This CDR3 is CASSRDQFQETQYF. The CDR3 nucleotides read TGCGCCAGCAGCCGGGACCAATTTCAAGAGACCCAGTACTTC.

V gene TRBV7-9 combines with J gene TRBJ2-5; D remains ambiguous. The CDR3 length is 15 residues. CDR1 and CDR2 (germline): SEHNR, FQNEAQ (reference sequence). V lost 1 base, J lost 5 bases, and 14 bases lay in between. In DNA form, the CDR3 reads TGTGCCAGCAGCTTAGTTGGTGCCCCGTGGGAGACCCAGTACTTC. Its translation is CASSLVGAPWETQYF.

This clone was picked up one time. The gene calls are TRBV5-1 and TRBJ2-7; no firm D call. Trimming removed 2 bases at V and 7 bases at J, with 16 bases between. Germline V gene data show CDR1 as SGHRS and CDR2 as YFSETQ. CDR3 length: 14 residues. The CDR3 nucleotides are TGCGCCAGCAGCTTCGGCGGAACGTTTGTGGAGCAGTACTTC. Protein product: CASSFGGTFVEQYF.

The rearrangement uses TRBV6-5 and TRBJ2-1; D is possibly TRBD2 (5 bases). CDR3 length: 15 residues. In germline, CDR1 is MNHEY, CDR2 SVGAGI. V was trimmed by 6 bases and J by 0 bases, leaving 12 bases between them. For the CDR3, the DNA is TGTGCCAGCAGCCAAAGAACTAGCTCCTACAATGAGCAGTTCTTC. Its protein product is CASSQRTSSYNEQFF.

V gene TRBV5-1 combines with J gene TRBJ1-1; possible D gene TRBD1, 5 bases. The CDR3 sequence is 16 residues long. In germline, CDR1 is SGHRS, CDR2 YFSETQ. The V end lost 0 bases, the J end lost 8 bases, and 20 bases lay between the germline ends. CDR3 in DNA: TGCGCCAGCAGCTTGGGCTTAGGTGCAGGGTTGGTGGAAGCTTTCTTT. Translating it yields CASSLGLGAGLVEAFF.

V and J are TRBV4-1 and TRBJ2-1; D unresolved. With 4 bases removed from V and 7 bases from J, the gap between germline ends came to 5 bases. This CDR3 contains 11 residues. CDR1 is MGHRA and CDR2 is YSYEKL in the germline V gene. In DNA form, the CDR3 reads TGCGCCAGCAGCCGCTCGAATGAGCAGTTCTTC. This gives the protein CASSRSNEQFF.

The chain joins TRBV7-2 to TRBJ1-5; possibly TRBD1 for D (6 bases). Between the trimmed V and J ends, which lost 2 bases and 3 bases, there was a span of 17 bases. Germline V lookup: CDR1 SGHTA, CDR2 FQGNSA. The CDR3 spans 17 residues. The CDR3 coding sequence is TGTGCCAGCAGCTTAAAGTTGACAGGACTTTCCAATCAGCCCCAGCATTTT. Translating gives CASSLKLTGLSNQPQHF.

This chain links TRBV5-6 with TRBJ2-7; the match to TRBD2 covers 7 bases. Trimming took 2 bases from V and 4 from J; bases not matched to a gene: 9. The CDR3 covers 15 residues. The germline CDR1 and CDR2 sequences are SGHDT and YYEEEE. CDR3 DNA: TGTGCCAGCAGCTTATCCGCTAGCGGACTTTACGAGCAGTACTTC. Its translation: CASSLSASGLYEQYF.

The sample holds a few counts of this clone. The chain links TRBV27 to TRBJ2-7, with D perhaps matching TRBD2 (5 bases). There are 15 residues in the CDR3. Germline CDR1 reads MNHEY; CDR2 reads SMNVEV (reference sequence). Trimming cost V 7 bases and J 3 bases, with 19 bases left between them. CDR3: CASTRGTKGHYEQYF. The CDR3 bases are TGTGCCAGCACCCGGGGTACGAAAGGTCACTACGAGCAGTACTTC.

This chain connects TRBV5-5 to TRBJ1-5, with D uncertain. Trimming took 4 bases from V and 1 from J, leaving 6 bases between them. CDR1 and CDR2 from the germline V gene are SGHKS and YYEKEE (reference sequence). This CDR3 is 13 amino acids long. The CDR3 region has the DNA TGTGCCAGCAGCGTCGACAGCAATCAGCCCCAGCATTTT. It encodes CASSVDSNQPQHF.

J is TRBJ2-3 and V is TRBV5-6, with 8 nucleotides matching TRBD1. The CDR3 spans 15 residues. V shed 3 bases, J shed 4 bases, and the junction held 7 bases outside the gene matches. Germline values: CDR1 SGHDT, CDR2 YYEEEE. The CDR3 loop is CASSWTGRGADTQYF. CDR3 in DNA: TGTGCCAGCAGCTGGACAGGGAGAGGGGCAGATACGCAGTATTTT.

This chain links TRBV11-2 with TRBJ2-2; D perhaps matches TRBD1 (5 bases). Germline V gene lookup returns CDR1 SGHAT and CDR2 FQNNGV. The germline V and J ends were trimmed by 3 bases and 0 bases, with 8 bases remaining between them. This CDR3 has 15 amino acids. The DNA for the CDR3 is TGTGCCAGCAGCTTGAAGACAGCGAACACCGGGGAGCTGTTTTTT. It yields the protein CASSLKTANTGELFF. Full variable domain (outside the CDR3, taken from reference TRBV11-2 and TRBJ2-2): EAGVAQSPRYKIIEKRQSVAFWCNPISGHATLYWYQQILGQGPKLLIQFQNNGVVDDSQLPKDRFSAERLKGVDSTLKIQPAKLEDSAVYLCASSLKTANTGELFFGEGSRLTVL.